The next 4 T cell receptor beta chains were all read from a single sample in a study of T cell changes during pregnancy in multiple sclerosis. Profiled with immunoSEQ multiplex PCR; TCRdb holds only in-frame clones, not every one. The table records tens of thousands of clones, 90% to 95% of them present only once. The sample consisted of peripheral blood, taken in the third trimester of pregnancy. These receptors came from a female donor in good health, enrolled as a control in a pregnancy study.

The rearrangement joins TRBV29-1 to TRBJ2-3, with 12 bases matching TRBD2. V dropped 2 bases and J dropped 4; count of bases not matched to a gene: 4. CDR3 size: 15 residues. The germline V gene encodes CDR1 SQVTM and CDR2 ANQGSEA. As DNA, the CDR3 is TGCAGCGTTGAAAGGACTAGCGGGAACCCAGATACGCAGTATTTT. Amino acids: CSVERTSGNPDTQYF.

The J gene is TRBJ2-7, the V gene TRBV5-8, with D possibly matching TRBD2 (6 bases). The CDR3 consists of 18 residues. CDR1 is SGHTS, CDR2 YDEGEE, per germline. V shed 0 bases and J shed 3 bases, with 22 bases lying between them. The CDR3 DNA reads as TGTGCCAGCAGCTTGGTGGGGGTACTAGCCTCTAACAACTACGAGCAGTACTTC. Amino acid sequence: CASSLVGVLASNNYEQYF.

This clone showed up just once. The chain combines TRBV6-4 with TRBJ2-5; 10 nucleotides match TRBD2. The germline CDR1 and CDR2 sequences are MRHNA and SNTAGT. Trimming took 4 bases from V and 2 from J; bases not matched to a gene: 4. This CDR3 region has 15 residues. The CDR3 DNA reads TGTGCCAGCAGTGTTCAAGCGGGGGGGCAAGAGACCCAGTACTTC. Residues: CASSVQAGGQETQYF.

This clone has only a few counts. V and J are TRBV2 and TRBJ2-2, with D uncertain. The germline V and J ends were trimmed by 7 bases and 3 bases, with 9 bases remaining between them. Germline values: CDR1 SNHLY, CDR2 FYNNEI. The CDR3 is 13 residues long. CDR3 sequence: CASTASHTGELFF. The CDR3 DNA reads as TGTGCCAGCACTGCGAGTCACACCGGGGAGCTGTTTTTT.